The T cell receptor (beta chain) under discussion was sequenced for a study of blood T cell repertoires in COVID-19. As for the study in general: Sample material is recorded as cDNA or gDNA derived from T cells, B-cell-depleted T cells, or PBMCs.

The CDR3 spans 17 residues. The germline V gene has CDR1 LNHDA and CDR2 SQIVND (reference sequence). Germline trimming cut 4 bases from V and 2 bases from J; bases unmatched to any gene: 10. Per the original methods: Reference gene primer amplification gave estimated nucleated cell counts. Method: immunoSEQ multiplex PCR; TCRdb's copy keeps in-frame clones and lacks some. The DNA was the basis for D and trimming; V, J and clone size are from that table. The sample includes some 160,000 clones, roughly three quarters of them seen just once. This chain joins TRBV19 and TRBJ2-3; 9 nucleotides agree with TRBD2. Sample: peripheral blood. The clonotype originates from a man aged 55 to 70 with acute or convalescent COVID-19. The CDR3 nucleotides are TGTGCCAGTAGTAAAACCGGGACTAGCTTCATCACAGATACGCAGTATTTT. This encodes CASSKTGTSFITDTQYF.